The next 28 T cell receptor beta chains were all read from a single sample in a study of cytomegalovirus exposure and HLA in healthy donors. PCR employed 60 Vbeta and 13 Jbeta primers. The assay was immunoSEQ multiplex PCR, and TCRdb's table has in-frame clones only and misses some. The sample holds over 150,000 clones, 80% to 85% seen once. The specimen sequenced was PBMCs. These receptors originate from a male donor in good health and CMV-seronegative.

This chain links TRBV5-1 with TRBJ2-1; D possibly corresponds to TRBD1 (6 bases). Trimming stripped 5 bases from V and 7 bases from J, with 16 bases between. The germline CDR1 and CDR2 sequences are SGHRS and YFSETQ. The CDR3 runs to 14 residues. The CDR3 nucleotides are TGCGCCAGCAGGGCCCCGGCAGGGGCTAATGAGCAGTTCTTC. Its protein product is CASRAPAGANEQFF. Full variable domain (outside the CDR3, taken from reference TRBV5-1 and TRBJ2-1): KAGVTQTPRYLIKTRGQQVTLSCSPISGHRSVSWYQQTPGQGLQFLFEYFSETQRNKGNFPGRFSGRQFSNSRSEMNVSTLELGDSALYLCASRAPAGANEQFFGPGTRLTVL.

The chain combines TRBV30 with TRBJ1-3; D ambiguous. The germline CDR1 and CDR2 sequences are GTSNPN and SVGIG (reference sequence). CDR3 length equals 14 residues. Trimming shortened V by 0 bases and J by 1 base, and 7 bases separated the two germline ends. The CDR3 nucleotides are TGTGCCTGGAGTGTAGCCAGGTCTGGAAACACCATATATTTT. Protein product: CAWSVARSGNTIYF.

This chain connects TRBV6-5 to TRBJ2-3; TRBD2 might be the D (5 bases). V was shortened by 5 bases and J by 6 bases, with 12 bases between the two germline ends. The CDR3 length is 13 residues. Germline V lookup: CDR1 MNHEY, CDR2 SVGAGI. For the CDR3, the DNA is TGTGCCAGCAGTGGAAGGAGGTGGGATACGCAGTATTTT. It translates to CASSGRRWDTQYF.

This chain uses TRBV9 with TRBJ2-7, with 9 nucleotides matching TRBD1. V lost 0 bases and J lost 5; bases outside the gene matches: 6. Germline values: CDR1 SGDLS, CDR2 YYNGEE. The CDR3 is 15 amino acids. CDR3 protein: CASSVVGTGMDEQYF. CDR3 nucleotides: TGTGCCAGCAGCGTAGTCGGGACAGGGATGGACGAGCAGTACTTC.

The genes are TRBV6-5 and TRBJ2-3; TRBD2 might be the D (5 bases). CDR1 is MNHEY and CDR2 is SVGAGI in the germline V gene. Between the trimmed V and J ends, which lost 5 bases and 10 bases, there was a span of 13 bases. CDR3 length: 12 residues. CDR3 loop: CASSRPQEAQYF. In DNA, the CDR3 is TGTGCCAGCAGTCGACCCCAGGAGGCGCAGTATTTT.

The CDR3: CASSQVMGQTYEQYF. The CDR3 DNA is TGCGCCAGCAGCCAAGTGATGGGACAGACCTACGAGCAGTACTTC. The rearrangement joins TRBV4-1 to TRBJ2-7, with 7 bases that match TRBD1. V gave up 1 base and J gave up 2 bases; unmatched junction bases: 5. The CDR3 extends over 15 amino acids. The V gene's germline CDR1 is MGHRA and CDR2 YSYEKL.

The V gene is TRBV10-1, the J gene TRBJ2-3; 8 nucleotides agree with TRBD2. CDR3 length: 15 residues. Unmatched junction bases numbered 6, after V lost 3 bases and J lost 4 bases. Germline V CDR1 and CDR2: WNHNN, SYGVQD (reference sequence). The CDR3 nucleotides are TGCGCCAGCAGTGACAGCGGGGGCCACCCAGATACGCAGTATTTT. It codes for CASSDSGGHPDTQYF.

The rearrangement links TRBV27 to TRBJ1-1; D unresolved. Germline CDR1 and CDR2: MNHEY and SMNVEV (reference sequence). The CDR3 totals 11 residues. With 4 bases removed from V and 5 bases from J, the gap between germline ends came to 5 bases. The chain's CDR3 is CASSSETEAFF. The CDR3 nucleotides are TGTGCCAGCAGTTCGGAGACTGAAGCTTTCTTT.

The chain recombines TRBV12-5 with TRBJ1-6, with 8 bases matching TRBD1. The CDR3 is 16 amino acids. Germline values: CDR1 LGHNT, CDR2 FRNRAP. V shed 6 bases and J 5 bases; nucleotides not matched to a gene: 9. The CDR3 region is CASGPTGARDNSPLHF. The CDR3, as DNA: TGTGCTAGTGGCCCGACAGGGGCGCGGGATAATTCACCCCTCCACTTT.

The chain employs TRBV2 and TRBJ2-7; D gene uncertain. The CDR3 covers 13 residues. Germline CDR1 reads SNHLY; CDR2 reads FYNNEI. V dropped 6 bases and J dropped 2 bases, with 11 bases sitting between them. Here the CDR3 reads CASRAEVTYEQYF. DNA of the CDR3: TGTGCCAGCAGGGCAGAGGTAACCTACGAGCAGTACTTC.

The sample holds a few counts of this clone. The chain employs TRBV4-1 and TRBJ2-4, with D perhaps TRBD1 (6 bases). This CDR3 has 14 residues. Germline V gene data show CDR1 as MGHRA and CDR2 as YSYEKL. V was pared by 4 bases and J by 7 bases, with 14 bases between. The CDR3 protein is CASSLSMGANIQYF. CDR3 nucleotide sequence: TGCGCCAGCAGCCTAAGCATGGGGGCGAACATTCAGTACTTC.

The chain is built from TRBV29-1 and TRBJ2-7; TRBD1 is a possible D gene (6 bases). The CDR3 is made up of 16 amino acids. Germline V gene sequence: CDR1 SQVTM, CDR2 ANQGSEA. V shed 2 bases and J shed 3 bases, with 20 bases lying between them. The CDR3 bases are TGCAGCGTTGAATCCCCGACCCCGGGACAATTCTACGAGCAGTACTTC. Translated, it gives CSVESPTPGQFYEQYF.

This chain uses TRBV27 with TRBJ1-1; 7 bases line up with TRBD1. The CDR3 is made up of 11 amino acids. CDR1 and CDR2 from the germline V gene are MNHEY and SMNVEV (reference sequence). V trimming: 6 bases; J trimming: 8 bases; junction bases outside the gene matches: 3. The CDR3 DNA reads TGTGCCAGCAGACAGGGGAGCGAAGCTTTCTTT. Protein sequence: CASRQGSEAFF.

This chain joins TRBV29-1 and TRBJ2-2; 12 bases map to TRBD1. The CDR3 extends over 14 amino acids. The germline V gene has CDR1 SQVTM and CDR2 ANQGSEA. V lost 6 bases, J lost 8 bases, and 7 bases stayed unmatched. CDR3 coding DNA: TGCAGCGTCTCCGGGACAGGGGGCTTTGGGGAGCTGTTTTTT. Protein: CSVSGTGGFGELFF.

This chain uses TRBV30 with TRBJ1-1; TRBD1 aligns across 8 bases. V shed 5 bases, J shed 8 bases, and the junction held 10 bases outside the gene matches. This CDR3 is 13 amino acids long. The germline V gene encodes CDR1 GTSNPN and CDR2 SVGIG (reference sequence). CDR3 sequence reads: CAWGDRRVGEAFF. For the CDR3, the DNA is TGTGCCTGGGGGGACAGGCGGGTCGGGGAAGCTTTCTTT.

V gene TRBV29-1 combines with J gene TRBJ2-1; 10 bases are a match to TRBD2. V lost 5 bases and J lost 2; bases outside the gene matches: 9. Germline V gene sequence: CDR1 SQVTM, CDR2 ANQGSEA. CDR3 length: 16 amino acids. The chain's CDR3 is CSVPEGLAGAYNEQFF. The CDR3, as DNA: TGCAGCGTTCCTGAGGGGCTAGCGGGGGCCTACAATGAGCAGTTCTTC.

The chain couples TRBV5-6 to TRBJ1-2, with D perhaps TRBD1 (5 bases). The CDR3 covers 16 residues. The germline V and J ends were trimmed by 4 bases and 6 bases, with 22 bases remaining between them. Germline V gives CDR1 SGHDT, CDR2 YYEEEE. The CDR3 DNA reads TGTGCCAGCAGCCCGCGGGAGGCAGGGAGGTACCATGGCTACACCTTC. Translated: CASSPREAGRYHGYTF. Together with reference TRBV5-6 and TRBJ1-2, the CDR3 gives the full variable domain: DAGVTQSPTHLIKTRGQQVTLRCSPKSGHDTVSWYQQALGQGPQFIFQYYEEEERQRGNFPDRFSGHQFPNYSSELNVNALLLGDSALYLCASSPREAGRYHGYTFGSGTRLTVV.

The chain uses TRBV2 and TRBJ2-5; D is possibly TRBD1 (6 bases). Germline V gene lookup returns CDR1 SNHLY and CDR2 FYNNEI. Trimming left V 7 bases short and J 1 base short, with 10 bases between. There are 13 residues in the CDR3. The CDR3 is CASKGDGQETQYF. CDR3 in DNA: TGTGCCAGCAAGGGGGATGGCCAAGAGACCCAGTACTTC.

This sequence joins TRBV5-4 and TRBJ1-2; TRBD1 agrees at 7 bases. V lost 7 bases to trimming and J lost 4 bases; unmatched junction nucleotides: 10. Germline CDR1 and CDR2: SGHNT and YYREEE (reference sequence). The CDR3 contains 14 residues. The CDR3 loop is CASESQGVSYGYTF. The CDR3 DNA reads TGTGCCAGCGAAAGCCAGGGGGTTTCCTATGGCTACACCTTC.

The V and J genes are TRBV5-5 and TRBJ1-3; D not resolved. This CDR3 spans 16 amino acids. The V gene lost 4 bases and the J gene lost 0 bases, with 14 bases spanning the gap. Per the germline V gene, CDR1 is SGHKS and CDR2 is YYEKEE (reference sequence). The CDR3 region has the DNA TGTGCCAGCAGCCCCTCCGGCGGAATCTCTGGAAACACCATATATTTT. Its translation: CASSPSGGISGNTIYF.

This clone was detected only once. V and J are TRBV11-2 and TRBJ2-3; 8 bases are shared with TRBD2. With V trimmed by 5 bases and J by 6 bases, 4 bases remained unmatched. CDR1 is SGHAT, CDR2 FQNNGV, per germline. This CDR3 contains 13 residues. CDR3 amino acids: CASSTGGGDTQYF. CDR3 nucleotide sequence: TGTGCCAGCAGCACCGGGGGGGGTGATACGCAGTATTTT.

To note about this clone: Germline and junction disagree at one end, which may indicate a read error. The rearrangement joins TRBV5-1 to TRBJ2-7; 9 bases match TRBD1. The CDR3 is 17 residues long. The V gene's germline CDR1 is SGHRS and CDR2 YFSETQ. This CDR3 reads CAGSSEQGAKDYYEQYF. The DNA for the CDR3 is TGCGCCGGCAGCTCAGAACAGGGGGCCAAGGACTACTACGAGCAGTACTTC.

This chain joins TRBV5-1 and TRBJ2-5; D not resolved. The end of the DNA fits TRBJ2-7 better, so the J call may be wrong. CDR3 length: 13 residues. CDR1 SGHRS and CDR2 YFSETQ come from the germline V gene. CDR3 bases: TGCGCCAGCAGCGAGCTATCGAACTACGAGCAGTACTTC. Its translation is CASSELSNYEQYF.

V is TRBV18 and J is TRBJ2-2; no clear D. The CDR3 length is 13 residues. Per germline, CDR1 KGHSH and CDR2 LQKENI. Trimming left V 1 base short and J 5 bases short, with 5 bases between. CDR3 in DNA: TGTGCCAGCTCACCACAGCGAACCGGGGAGCTGTTTTTT. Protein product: CASSPQRTGELFF. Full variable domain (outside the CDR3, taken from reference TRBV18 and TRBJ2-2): NAGVMQNPRHLVRRRGQEARLRCSPMKGHSHVYWYRQLPEEGLKFMVYLQKENIIDESGMPKERFSAEFPKEGPSILRIQQVVRGDSAAYFCASSPQRTGELFFGEGSRLTVL.

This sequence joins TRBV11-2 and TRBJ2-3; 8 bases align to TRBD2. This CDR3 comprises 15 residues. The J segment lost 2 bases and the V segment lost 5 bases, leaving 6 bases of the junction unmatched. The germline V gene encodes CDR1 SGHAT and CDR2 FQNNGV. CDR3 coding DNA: TGTGCCAGCAGCACGGGGGGGAGATACACAGATACGCAGTATTTT. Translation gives CASSTGGRYTDTQYF.

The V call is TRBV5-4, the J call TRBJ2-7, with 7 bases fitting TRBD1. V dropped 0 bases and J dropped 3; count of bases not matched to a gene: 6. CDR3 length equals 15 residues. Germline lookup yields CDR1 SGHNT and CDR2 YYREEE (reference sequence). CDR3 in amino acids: CASSLGQGRGYEQYF. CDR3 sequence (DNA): TGTGCCAGCAGCTTGGGACAGGGAAGGGGCTACGAGCAGTACTTC.

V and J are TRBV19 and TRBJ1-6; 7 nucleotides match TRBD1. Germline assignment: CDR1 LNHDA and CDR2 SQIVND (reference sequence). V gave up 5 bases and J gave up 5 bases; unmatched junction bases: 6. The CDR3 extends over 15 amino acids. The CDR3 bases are TGTGCCAGTAGTTCAAGACAGGGCCATAATTCACCCCTCCACTTT. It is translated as CASSSRQGHNSPLHF. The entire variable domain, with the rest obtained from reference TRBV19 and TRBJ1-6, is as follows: DGGITQSPKYLFRKEGQNVTLSCEQNLNHDAMYWYRQDPGQGLRLIYYSQIVNDFQKGDIAEGYSVSREKKESFPLTVTSAQKNPTAFYLCASSSRQGHNSPLHFGNGTRLTVT.

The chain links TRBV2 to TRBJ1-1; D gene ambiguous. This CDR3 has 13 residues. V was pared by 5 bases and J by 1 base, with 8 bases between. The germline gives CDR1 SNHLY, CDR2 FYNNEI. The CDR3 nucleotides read TGTGCCAGCAGTTATTCAGAGAACACTGAAGCTTTCTTT. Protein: CASSYSENTEAFF.